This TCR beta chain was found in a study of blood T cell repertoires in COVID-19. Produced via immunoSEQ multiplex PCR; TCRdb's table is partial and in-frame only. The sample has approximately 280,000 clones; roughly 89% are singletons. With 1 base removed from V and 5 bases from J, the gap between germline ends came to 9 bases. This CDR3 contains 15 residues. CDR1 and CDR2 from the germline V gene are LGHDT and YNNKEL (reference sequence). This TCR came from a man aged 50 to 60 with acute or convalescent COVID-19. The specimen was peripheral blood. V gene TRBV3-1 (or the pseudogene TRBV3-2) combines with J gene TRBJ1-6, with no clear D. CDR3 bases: TGTGCCAGCAGCCAAGGCAACATCCATAATTCACCCCTCCACTTT. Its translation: CASSQGNIHNSPLHF.